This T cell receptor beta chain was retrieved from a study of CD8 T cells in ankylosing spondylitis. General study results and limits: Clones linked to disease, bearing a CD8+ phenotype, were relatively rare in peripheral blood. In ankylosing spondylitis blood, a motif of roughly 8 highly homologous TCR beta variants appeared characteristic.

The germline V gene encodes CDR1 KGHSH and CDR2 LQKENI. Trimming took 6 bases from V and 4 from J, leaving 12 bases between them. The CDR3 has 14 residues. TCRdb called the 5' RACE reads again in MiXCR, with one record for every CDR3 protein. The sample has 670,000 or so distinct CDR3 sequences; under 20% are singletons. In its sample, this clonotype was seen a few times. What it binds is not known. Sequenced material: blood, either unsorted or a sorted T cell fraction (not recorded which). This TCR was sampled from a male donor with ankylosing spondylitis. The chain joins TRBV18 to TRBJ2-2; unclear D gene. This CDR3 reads CASSPLGPTGELFF. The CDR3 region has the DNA TGTGCCAGCTCCCCTCTAGGACCCACCGGGGAGCTGTTTTTT.